These T cell receptor beta chains were read from a single sample in a study of PD-L1 blockade in urothelial cancer. Data came from immunoSEQ multiplex PCR; TCRdb stores just in-frame clones and leaves some out. The repertoire has 20,000 to 25,000 clones, 90% to 95% of them found once; the top ten carry 11%. The sample consisted of PBMCs, taken around atezolizumab (anti-PD-L1) treatment. These receptors were taken from a woman between 55 and 75 years old with urothelial cancer. The CDR3 runs from the conserved cysteine through the conserved F or W. The D gene is left open where the match is weak. The size entry is marked missing in some rows and otherwise reads once, few, many or a size class.

>few|TRBD1|TRBV19|TRBJ2-5
TGTGCCAGTAGTACCCTCCGGGACAGGGGGGAGACCCAGTACTTC
CASSTLRDRGETQYF
>-|-|TRBV4-1|TRBJ1-6
TGCGCCAGCAGCTTAGGGGTCTGGAATTCACCCCTCCACTTT
CASSLGVWNSPLHF
>-|-|TRBV19|TRBJ1-2
TGTGCCAGTCGTACAGGCGCCTATGGCTACACCTTC
CASRTGAYGYTF
>-|-|TRBV6-5|TRBJ1-2
TGTGCCAGCAGTTACTGGGCAGGCCGGGGGGGCTATGGCTACACCTTC
CASSYWAGRGGYGYTF
>-|TRBD1|TRBV28|TRBJ1-5
TGTGCCAGCAGTTTTGGACAGGGGGGCAATCAGCCCCAGCATTTT
CASSFGQGGNQPQHF
>-|TRBD1|TRBV7-8|TRBJ2-2
TGTGCCAGCAGCTTAGCGCCGGGACAGGCCAGCACCGGGGAGCTGTTTTTT
CASSLAPGQASTGELFF
>once|-|TRBV7-9|TRBJ1-1
TGTGCCAGCAGCCCCAGGAACACTGAAGCTTTCTTT
CASSPRNTEAFF
>-|-|TRBV19|TRBJ2-3
TGTGCCAGTAGGCTGACAGCTAATCAACGCACAGATACGCAGTATTTT
CASRLTANQRTDTQYF
>-|-|TRBV6-5|TRBJ2-7
TGTGCCAGCAGCCAGGGGGGCACCTACGAGCAGTACTTC
CASSQGGTYEQYF
>-|TRBD1|TRBV10-3|TRBJ1-2
TGTGCCATCAGTGAAGCCGGACAGGGTGAAAGGTATGGCTACACCTTC
CAISEAGQGERYGYTF
>-|-|TRBV29-1|TRBJ2-7
TGCAGCGTTGGAGGGGGGACAGCCTACGAGCAGTACTTC
CSVGGGTAYEQYF
>-|TRBD2|TRBV11-2|TRBJ2-1
TGTGCCAGCAGCTCGCCGGGACTAGAAAACAATGAGCAGTTCTTC
CASSSPGLENNEQFF
>-|TRBD2|TRBV7-2|TRBJ2-7
TGTGCCAGCAGCTTAGTCGTTAGCGGGAGCCCTCCGGTAAAATACGAGCAGTACTTC
CASSLVVSGSPPVKYEQYF
>-|-|TRBV21-1|TRBJ1-5
TGTGCCAGCAGCAAAGGCGACGGGTTTATAGGCAATCAGCCCCAGCATTTT
CASSKGDGFIGNQPQHF
>-|-|TRBV27|TRBJ1-2
TGTGCCAGCAGTTTTCATAGTTTCTATGGCTACACCTTC
CASSFHSFYGYTF